The clone carrying this T cell receptor beta chain was picked up one time. Its antigen is still unknown. The data stem from a study of T cell repertoires in ileal Crohn's disease. Study information: M0 samples are biopsies from inflamed ileum in the resection specimen. Whole-study results and caveats: High-frequency clones were more common in sorted CD8 than CD4 cells. Active smokers at surgery had more clonal expansions than non-smokers. Endoscopic recurrence occurred in every patient whose clonality exceeded 26.8%.

Only in-frame clones appear in the TCRdb table, and some are missing; sequencing was by immunoSEQ multiplex PCR. Of 14,000 or so clones in the sample, less than 80% are singletons; the top ten hold approximately 13%. Time point: inflamed ileum from the surgical specimen. The receptor was isolated from an adult with Crohn's disease. Material for sequencing was ileal tissue.

This CDR3 is CASSPRQGTDTQYF. CDR3 DNA sequence: TGTGCCAGCAGTCCCCGACAGGGCACAGATACGCAGTATTTT. The chain links TRBV27 to TRBJ2-3, with D perhaps TRBD1 (6 bases). V was trimmed by 5 bases and J by 1 base, leaving 10 bases between them. Germline V gives CDR1 MNHEY, CDR2 SMNVEV (reference sequence). CDR3 size: 14 residues.